This is a list of T cell receptor beta chains from one sample in a study of T cell changes during pregnancy in multiple sclerosis. TCRdb keeps only in-frame clones here, not all; method: immunoSEQ multiplex PCR. The data hold around 19,000 clones, with 88% observed a single time. Here the sequenced sample was CD8+ T cells from peripheral blood mononuclear cells, taken in the third trimester of pregnancy. Receptors were obtained from a female donor in good health, enrolled as a control in a pregnancy study. Each CDR3 is given with its conserved first and last residue. Each record gives: D gene, V gene, J gene, clone size, CDR3 DNA, CDR3 protein. The D gene is left open where the match is weak. For some rows the clone size is stated as once, few or many, or as a class when expanded; others skip it.

TRBD2	TRBV7-3	TRBJ2-3	.	TGTGCCAGCAGCCCTATCCCGGGACTAGCGGGGGGCCTCACAGATACGCAGTATTTT	CASSPIPGLAGGLTDTQYF
.	TRBV6-1	TRBJ1-5	.	TGTGCCAGCAGTGAAGATGGCGGGGTTTGGGGGAATCAGCCCCAGCATTTT	CASSEDGGVWGNQPQHF
.	TRBV5-1	TRBJ2-1	.	TGCGCCAGCAGCTTATTTTCGAGTAGCGACAATGAGCAGTTCTTC	CASSLFSSSDNEQFF
.	TRBV14	TRBJ1-1	once	TGTGCCAGCAGCCGAGTGGTGGAGCCCGGAAAAGCTTTCTTT	CASSRVVEPGKAFF
.	TRBV7-9	TRBJ1-5	.	TGTGCCAGCAGCTTGCGGGGTGGACAGCCCCAGCATTTT	CASSLRGGQPQHF
.	TRBV11-3	TRBJ2-1	.	TGTGCCAGCAGCCCGGACAGCAATGAGCAGTTCTTC	CASSPDSNEQFF
.	TRBV29-1	TRBJ2-3	.	TGCAGCGCGTCCGGGACAACTAGCACAGATACGCAGTATTTT	CSASGTTSTDTQYF
TRBD2	TRBV10-3	TRBJ2-4	.	TGTGCCATCACAGCGGGAGGCGGGGACATTCAGTACTTC	CAITAGGGDIQYF
TRBD1	TRBV2	TRBJ2-7	.	TGTGCCAGCAGCGAGTTTCCGGGACAGGGGGCCAACGAGCAGTACTTC	CASSEFPGQGANEQYF
.	TRBV7-8	TRBJ2-7	.	TGTGCCAGCAGCTTACCTGGAGCAGCGGCATTCTTGTACTACGAGCAGTACTTC	CASSLPGAAAFLYYEQYF
.	TRBV28	TRBJ1-5	.	TGTGCCAGCAGTTTAGGGCAAGGGCCCCAGCATTTT	CASSLGQGPQHF
.	TRBV4-1	TRBJ1-2	.	TGCGCCAGCAGCCAAGATCCGAATGTAAGGGGAGGCGGCTACACCTTC	CASSQDPNVRGGGYTF
TRBD2	TRBV7-6	TRBJ2-1	.	TGTGCCAGCAGCCCTGACCCTAGCGGGTATAGCTCCTACAATGAGCAGTTCTTC	CASSPDPSGYSSYNEQFF
.	TRBV7-2	TRBJ2-7	.	TGTGCCAGCAGCTTACTTCGGAGGGCCCCGACCTACGAGCAGTACTTC	CASSLLRRAPTYEQYF
.	TRBV4-3	TRBJ1-3	.	TGCGCCAGCAGCCAAGATTCAGTTGGAAACACCATATATTTT	CASSQDSVGNTIYF
TRBD2	TRBV19	TRBJ2-1	.	TGTGCCAGTAGTGTCCTAGCGGGTACCTACAATGAGCAGTTCTTC	CASSVLAGTYNEQFF
TRBD2	TRBV2	TRBJ2-7	.	TGTGCCAGCAGCGGGGGGGGACTAGCCCTCTTCGAGCAGTACTTC	CASSGGGLALFEQYF
TRBD1	TRBV6-5	TRBJ2-3	once	TGTGCCAGCAGTCTCGCCGGGACAGGGCCAGATACGCAGTATTTT	CASSLAGTGPDTQYF
.	TRBV6-4	TRBJ1-2	.	TGTGCCAGCAGCCGCGAGTGGGGGCGCGGCTATGGCTACACCTTC	CASSREWGRGYGYTF
.	TRBV5-6	TRBJ1-2	.	TGTGCCAGCAGCTTGCTACAGAATGGCTACACCTTC	CASSLLQNGYTF
.	TRBV30	TRBJ1-3	.	TGTGCCTGGAGTTCTGGGGGCGGAAACACCATATATTTT	CAWSSGGGNTIYF
TRBD1	TRBV9	TRBJ1-2	.	TGTGCCAGCAGCTTCGGGACAGCTTTTTTAGGGTATGGCTACACCTTC	CASSFGTAFLGYGYTF